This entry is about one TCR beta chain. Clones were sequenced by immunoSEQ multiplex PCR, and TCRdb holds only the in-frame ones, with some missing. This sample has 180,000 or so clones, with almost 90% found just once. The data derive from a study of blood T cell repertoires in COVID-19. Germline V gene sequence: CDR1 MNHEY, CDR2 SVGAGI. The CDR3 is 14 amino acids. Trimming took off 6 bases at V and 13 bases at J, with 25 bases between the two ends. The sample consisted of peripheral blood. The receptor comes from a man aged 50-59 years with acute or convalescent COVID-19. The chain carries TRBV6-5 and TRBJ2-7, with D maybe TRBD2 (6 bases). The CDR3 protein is CASRRTSTGEGRYF. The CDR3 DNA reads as TGTGCCAGCAGACGTACGTCCACGGGAGAGGGCCGATACTTC.